This TCR beta chain comes out of a study of vaccination effects on CD4 cells after COVID-19. Study information: Samples that were drawn after vaccination came a median of 72 days after the second dose.

As regards this clone: Its antigen is not identified.

After less than 11 days in culture, the CD4+ T cells were isolated. Of the BNT162b2 and mRNA-1273 vaccines, participants received two doses of one or the other. According to the study, vaccine recipients showed no prior SARS-CoV-2 infection and negative nucleocapsid antibodies. Half the medium was swapped for IL-2 medium on days 3 and 7. The V gene end was trimmed by 1 base and the J gene end by 0 bases; junction bases not matched to a gene: 6. This CDR3 is built from 16 residues. CDR1 SEHNR and CDR2 FQNEAQ come from the germline V gene (reference sequence). The repertoire was sequenced with immunoSEQ multiplex PCR; TCRdb's copy has only in-frame clones and lacks some. The table records under 55,000 clones, around 70% of them present only once.

The chain combines TRBV7-9 with TRBJ2-7; 7 nucleotides align to TRBD2. This sequence originates from a human donor who received a COVID-19 vaccine. The sequencing used CD4+ T cells from PBMCs cultured without peptide, collected after COVID-19 vaccination. The CDR3 reads CASSLGRGYSSYEQYF. The CDR3 DNA follows: TGTGCCAGCAGCTTAGGGCGGGGGTATAGCTCCTACGAGCAGTACTTC.